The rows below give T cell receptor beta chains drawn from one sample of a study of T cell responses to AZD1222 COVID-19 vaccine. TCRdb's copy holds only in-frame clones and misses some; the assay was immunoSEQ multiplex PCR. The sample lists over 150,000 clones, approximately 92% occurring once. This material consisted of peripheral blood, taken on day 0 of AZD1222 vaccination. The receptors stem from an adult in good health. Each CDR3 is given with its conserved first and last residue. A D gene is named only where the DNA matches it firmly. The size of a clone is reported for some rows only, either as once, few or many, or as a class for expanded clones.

CDR3 protein: CASSRDPVNEQFF
CDR3 DNA: TGTGCCAGCAGCCGGGACCCTGTCAATGAGCAGTTCTTC
D gene: .
J gene: TRBJ2-1
clone size: once
V gene: TRBV7-3

CDR3 protein: CASSQDLPTNSPLHF
CDR3 DNA: TGTGCCAGCAGCCAAGACCTACCGACAAATTCACCCCTCCACTTT
D gene: .
J gene: TRBJ1-6
clone size: .
V gene: TRBV3-1/TRBV3-2

CDR3 protein: CAWRLQGGTEAFF
CDR3 DNA: TGTGCCTGGAGATTACAGGGGGGGACTGAAGCTTTCTTT
D gene: TRBD1
J gene: TRBJ1-1
clone size: .
V gene: TRBV30

CDR3 protein: CATKERYTNEKLFF
CDR3 DNA: TGTGCCACCAAGGAGCGGTATACTAATGAAAAACTGTTTTTT
D gene: .
J gene: TRBJ1-4
clone size: .
V gene: TRBV15

CDR3 protein: CASSQDNDEQFF
CDR3 DNA: TGTGCCAGCAGCCAAGATAACGATGAGCAGTTCTTC
D gene: .
J gene: TRBJ2-1
clone size: .
V gene: TRBV3-1/TRBV3-2

CDR3 protein: CASSLGVTNTEAFF
CDR3 DNA: TGTGCCAGCAGCTTAGGAGTGACCAACACTGAAGCTTTCTTT
D gene: .
J gene: TRBJ1-1
clone size: .
V gene: TRBV7-2

CDR3 protein: CASSLQETQYF
CDR3 DNA: TGTGCCAGCAGCCTCCAAGAGACCCAGTACTTC
D gene: .
J gene: TRBJ2-5
clone size: once
V gene: TRBV7-8

CDR3 protein: CASSQREGVNTGELFF
CDR3 DNA: TGCGCCAGCAGCCAACGAGAAGGTGTGAACACCGGGGAGCTGTTTTTT
D gene: .
J gene: TRBJ2-2
clone size: .
V gene: TRBV4-1

CDR3 protein: CASSQDLSLGYGNTIYF
CDR3 DNA: TGTGCCAGCAGCCAAGATCTTTCCTTGGGCTATGGAAACACCATATATTTT
D gene: .
J gene: TRBJ1-3
clone size: .
V gene: TRBV3-1/TRBV3-2

CDR3 protein: CASSERKSGGLTDTQYF
CDR3 DNA: TGTGCCAGCAGCGAAAGAAAATCGGGGGGGCTCACAGATACGCAGTATTTT
D gene: TRBD2
J gene: TRBJ2-3
clone size: .
V gene: TRBV7-3

CDR3 protein: CASSELLAKNIQYF
CDR3 DNA: TGTGCCAGCAGTGAACTCCTAGCCAAAAACATTCAGTACTTC
D gene: .
J gene: TRBJ2-4
clone size: once
V gene: TRBV6-1

CDR3 protein: CASSLSGDTSYEQYF
CDR3 DNA: TGCGCCAGCAGCTTGTCGGGGGACACTTCCTACGAGCAGTACTTC
D gene: .
J gene: TRBJ2-7
clone size: .
V gene: TRBV5-1

CDR3 protein: CASSYVGAPAGELFF
CDR3 DNA: TGTGCCAGCAGTTATGTGGGGGCCCCAGCCGGGGAGCTGTTTTTT
D gene: .
J gene: TRBJ2-2
clone size: .
V gene: TRBV6-2/TRBV6-3

CDR3 protein: CASSDGTSGGAEQFF
CDR3 DNA: TGTGCCAGCAGTGACGGGACTAGCGGGGGGGCTGAGCAGTTCTTC
D gene: TRBD2
J gene: TRBJ2-1
clone size: .
V gene: TRBV6-4

CDR3 protein: CASSLGQVYSNQPQHF
CDR3 DNA: TGTGCCAGCAGCTTGGGTCAGGTTTATAGCAATCAGCCCCAGCATTTT
D gene: .
J gene: TRBJ1-5
clone size: .
V gene: TRBV5-8

CDR3 protein: CASTQSTGSYNEQFF
CDR3 DNA: TGTGCCAGTACCCAATCGACAGGCTCCTACAATGAGCAGTTCTTC
D gene: .
J gene: TRBJ2-1
clone size: .
V gene: TRBV19

CDR3 protein: CASSLGGTGADTQYF
CDR3 DNA: TGCGCCAGCAGCTTGGGGGGGACAGGGGCAGATACGCAGTATTTT
D gene: TRBD1
J gene: TRBJ2-3
clone size: .
V gene: TRBV5-1

CDR3 protein: CASSSQWDTQYF
CDR3 DNA: TGTGCCAGCAGCTCCCAATGGGATACGCAGTATTTT
D gene: .
J gene: TRBJ2-3
clone size: .
V gene: TRBV7-2

CDR3 protein: CASSQDTWRNTIYF
CDR3 DNA: TGCGCCAGCAGCCAAGATACCTGGAGAAACACCATATATTTT
D gene: .
J gene: TRBJ1-3
clone size: few
V gene: TRBV4-3

CDR3 protein: CAWSGDSPYEQYF
CDR3 DNA: TGTGCCTGGAGCGGGGACTCCCCCTACGAGCAGTACTTC
D gene: .
J gene: TRBJ2-7
clone size: .
V gene: TRBV30

CDR3 protein: CASSQVPGGPEAFF
CDR3 DNA: TGTGCCAGCAGCCAAGTTCCAGGGGGGCCTGAAGCTTTCTTT
D gene: TRBD1
J gene: TRBJ1-1
clone size: .
V gene: TRBV14

CDR3 protein: CASSLEVFGGTYEQYF
CDR3 DNA: TGTGCCAGCAGCTTAGAGGTCTTCGGGGGAACCTACGAGCAGTACTTC
D gene: .
J gene: TRBJ2-7
clone size: .
V gene: TRBV7-9

CDR3 protein: CASLADANYGYTF
CDR3 DNA: TGTGCCAGCCTAGCAGACGCTAACTATGGCTACACCTTC
D gene: .
J gene: TRBJ1-2
clone size: .
V gene: TRBV2

CDR3 protein: CASSLVQLNTEAFF
CDR3 DNA: TGTGCCAGCAGTTTGGTCCAGCTGAACACTGAAGCTTTCTTT
D gene: .
J gene: TRBJ1-1
clone size: .
V gene: TRBV28